This TCR beta chain comes out of a study of shared clonotypes between healthy human individuals. V lost 4 bases to trimming and J lost 2 bases; unmatched junction nucleotides: 3. The CDR3 spans 14 residues. Germline CDR1 GTSNPN, CDR2 SVGIG (reference sequence). Clones were sequenced by immunoSEQ multiplex PCR, and TCRdb holds only the in-frame ones, with some missing. The sample includes about 2,500,000 clones, around 94% seen only once; the top ten take roughly 0.13%. This clonotype was obtained from a man between 18 and 35 years old in good health. Material: naive CD4+ T cells sorted from blood. Described subset: CD45RA+ positively selected. The genes are TRBV30 and TRBJ2-4; 9 nucleotides agree with TRBD1. The CDR3 DNA sequence: TGTGCCTGGAACAGGGGGCTTTCCAAAAACATTCAGTACTTC. It encodes CAWNRGLSKNIQYF.